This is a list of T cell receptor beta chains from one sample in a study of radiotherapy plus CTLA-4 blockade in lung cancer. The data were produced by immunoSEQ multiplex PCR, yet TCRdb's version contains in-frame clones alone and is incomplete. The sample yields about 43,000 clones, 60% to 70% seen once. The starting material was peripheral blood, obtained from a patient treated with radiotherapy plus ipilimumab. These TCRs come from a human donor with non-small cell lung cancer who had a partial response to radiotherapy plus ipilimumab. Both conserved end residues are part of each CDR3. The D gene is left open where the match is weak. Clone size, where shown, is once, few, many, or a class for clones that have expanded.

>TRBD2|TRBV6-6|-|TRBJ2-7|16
TGTGCCAGCCGCTTGGGGGGACTAGCGGGGCACTACGAGCAGTACTTC
CASRLGGLAGHYEQYF
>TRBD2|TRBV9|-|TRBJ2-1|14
TGTGCCAGCAGCGTAGAGGGACTAGCCAATGAGCAGTTCTTC
CASSVEGLANEQFF
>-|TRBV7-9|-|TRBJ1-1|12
TGTGCCAGCAGCTTATATTCAGATGAAGCTTTCTTT
CASSLYSDEAFF
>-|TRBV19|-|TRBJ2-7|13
TGTGCCAGTAGTGACCGGATGAGGGACGAGCAGTACTTC
CASSDRMRDEQYF
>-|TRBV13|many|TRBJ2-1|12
TGTGCCAGCAGTGACTTCAGGGTTGAGCAGTTCTTC
CASSDFRVEQFF
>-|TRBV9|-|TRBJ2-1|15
TGTGCCAGCAGCGTAGCAGGGGACTCCTACAATGAGCAGTTCTTC
CASSVAGDSYNEQFF
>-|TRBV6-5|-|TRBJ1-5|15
TGTGCCAGCAGTTTAGGGGCCAATAGCAATCAGCCCCAGCATTTT
CASSLGANSNQPQHF
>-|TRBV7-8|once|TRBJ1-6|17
TGTGCCAGCAGCTTAGGATCGGTTAGCTCCTATAATTCACCCCTCCACTTT
CASSLGSVSSYNSPLHF
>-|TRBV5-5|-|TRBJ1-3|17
TGTGCCAGCAGCTTTAGTTCGGGACTGAGCTCTGGAAACACCATATATTTT
CASSFSSGLSSGNTIYF
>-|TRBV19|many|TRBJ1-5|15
TGTGCCAGTAGTATCTTTACGACTGGCAATCAGCCCCAGCATTTT
CASSIFTTGNQPQHF
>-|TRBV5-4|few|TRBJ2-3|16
TGTGCCAGCAGCTTGTTTTCCTCGAGGGCCGCAGATACGCAGTATTTT
CASSLFSSRAADTQYF
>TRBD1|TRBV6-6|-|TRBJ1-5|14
TGTGCCAGCAGCCGACAGGGGTGGCATCAGCCCCAGCATTTT
CASSRQGWHQPQHF
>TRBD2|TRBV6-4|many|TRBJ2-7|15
TGTGCCAGCAGTGAAGGGCCTAGCGGGTACTACGAGCAGTACTTC
CASSEGPSGYYEQYF
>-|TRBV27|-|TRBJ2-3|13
TGTGCCAGCAGTTTTTCGAGCACAGATACGCAGTATTTT
CASSFSSTDTQYF
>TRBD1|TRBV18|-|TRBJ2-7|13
TGTGCCAGCTCACCGGGACAGGGGAACGAGCAGTACTTC
CASSPGQGNEQYF
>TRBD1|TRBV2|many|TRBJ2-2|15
TGTGCCAGCAGGGGGGGGACAGGGTGGTCCGGGGAGCTGTTTTTT
CASRGGTGWSGELFF